These 12 T cell receptor beta chains came from one sample sequenced in a study of type 1 regulatory T cells. Each CDR3 protein is one row after TCRdb ran MiXCR on the reads. This table has approximately 90,000 distinct CDR3 sequences, roughly 31% appearing once. Material: CD4+ T cells, either the whole sample or a sorted fraction (not recorded which). These receptors originate from a human donor in good health.

This clonotype has only a few counts. This sequence joins TRBV27 and TRBJ2-3, with 7 positions matching TRBD1. Germline V lookup: CDR1 MNHEY, CDR2 SMNVEV (reference sequence). The length of the CDR3 is 14 residues. J was trimmed by 2 bases and V by 6 bases; bases with no gene match: 5. The CDR3 is CASRRTGFTDTQYF. The CDR3 coding sequence is TGTGCCAGCAGAAGGACAGGATTCACAGATACGCAGTATTTT.

This chain connects TRBV5-1 to TRBJ2-5; 10 nucleotides align to TRBD2. Germline V gives CDR1 SGHRS, CDR2 YFSETQ. This CDR3 spans 16 amino acids. Losses at the gene ends were 2 bases for V and 5 bases for J; bases not matched to a gene: 9. CDR3 amino acids: CASSFRLAGVVETQYF. The CDR3 region has the DNA TGCGCCAGCAGCTTTCGTCTAGCGGGAGTGGTGGAGACCCAGTACTTC.

This clonotype occurred a few times. The rearrangement uses TRBV11-2 and TRBJ1-2; 7 bases fit TRBD1. Losses at the gene ends were 5 bases for V and 2 bases for J; bases not matched to a gene: 5. The CDR3 totals 14 residues. The germline gives CDR1 SGHAT, CDR2 FQNNGV. CDR3 region: CASSPVRGNYGYTF. The CDR3, as DNA: TGTGCCAGCAGCCCCGTCAGGGGGAACTATGGCTACACCTTC. The complete variable domain, with remaining parts taken from reference TRBV11-2 and TRBJ1-2, reads EAGVAQSPRYKIIEKRQSVAFWCNPISGHATLYWYQQILGQGPKLLIQFQNNGVVDDSQLPKDRFSAERLKGVDSTLKIQPAKLEDSAVYLCASSPVRGNYGYTFGSGTRLTVV.

The J gene is TRBJ1-3, the V gene TRBV7-6; no reliable D call. Germline loops: CDR1 SGHVS, CDR2 FNYEAQ. V was pared by 0 bases and J by 1 base, with 7 bases between. The CDR3 extends over 15 amino acids. The CDR3 loop reads CASSLAWGSGNTIYF. The CDR3 DNA reads as TGTGCCAGCAGCTTAGCGTGGGGATCTGGAAACACCATATATTTT. The full variable domain, its missing parts supplied by reference TRBV7-6 and TRBJ1-3, is GAGVSQSPRYKVTKRGQDVALRCDPISGHVSLYWYRQALGQGPEFLTYFNYEAQQDKSGLPNDRFSAERPEGSISTLTIQRTEQRDSAMYRCASSLAWGSGNTIYFGEGSWLTVV.

V gene TRBV5-1 combines with J gene TRBJ2-7, with D possibly being TRBD1 or TRBD2 (5 bases each). This CDR3 has 14 amino acids. The V end was cut by 3 bases, the J end by 9 bases, with 19 bases between. From germline, CDR1 is SGHRS and CDR2 YFSETQ. The CDR3 coding sequence is TGCGCCAGCAGCTCGGGGACCGCTGGCGAGGCGCAGTACTTC. Amino acids: CASSSGTAGEAQYF.

The V and J genes are TRBV12-3 or TRBV12-4 and TRBJ2-2; 7 bases align to TRBD2. The CDR3 runs to 16 residues. J gave up 3 bases and V 7 bases, and 11 bases lay outside the gene matches. The CDR3 reads CASTSPRLAYTGELFF. The CDR3 DNA follows: TGTGCCAGCACCTCCCCACGACTAGCTTACACCGGGGAGCTGTTTTTT.

This clonotype has only a few counts. J is TRBJ2-3 and V is TRBV7-2, with a tentative D call TRBD1 (6 bases). This CDR3 has 15 amino acids. Trimming cost V 4 bases and J 4 bases, with 15 bases left between them. Germline assignment: CDR1 SGHTA and CDR2 FQGNSA. DNA of the CDR3: TGTGCCAGCAGCTGGGACATCGAGGGGTCAGATACGCAGTATTTT. Protein product: CASSWDIEGSDTQYF. Using reference TRBV7-2 and TRBJ2-3 for the parts outside the CDR3, the full variable domain is GAGVSQSPSNKVTEKGKDVELRCDPISGHTALYWYRQSLGQGLEFLIYFQGNSAPDKSGLPSDRFSAERTGGSVSTLTIQRTQQEDSAVYLCASSWDIEGSDTQYFGPGTRLTVL.

The V and J genes are TRBV5-1 and TRBJ2-5, with TRBD2 identical over 9 bases. In germline, CDR1 is SGHRS, CDR2 YFSETQ. The V and J ends lost 7 bases and 4 bases, in that order; junction bases with no gene match: 8. This CDR3 has 14 amino acids. Written as DNA, the CDR3 is TGCGCCAGCCGCGCGACTAGCGGCGTAGAGACCCAGTACTTC. As protein: CASRATSGVETQYF.

This clonotype was counted only a few times. The V and J genes are TRBV20-1 and TRBJ2-7; TRBD2 agrees at 8 bases. CDR1 and CDR2 from the germline V gene are DFQATT and SNEGSKA (reference sequence). CDR3 length: 15 residues. The J segment lost 5 bases and the V segment lost 0 bases, leaving 9 bases of the junction unmatched. The CDR3 DNA sequence: TGCAGTGCTAGAGACAGACTAGCGTCGTTTAACGAGCAGTACTTC. It is translated as CSARDRLASFNEQYF.

About this clonotype itself: One end of the junction does not line up with germline, which may come from a read error. This chain connects TRBV5-6 to TRBJ2-1, with TRBD1 identical over 10 bases. Germline CDR1 is SGHDT and CDR2 is YYEEEE. CDR3 length: 15 amino acids. For the CDR3, the DNA is TGTGCCAACAGCTCAACCGGGACAGGGGTCCCCTCGCAGTTCTTC. It codes for CANSSTGTGVPSQFF. Full variable domain (remainder filled in from reference TRBV5-6 and TRBJ2-1): DAGVTQSPTHLIKTRGQQVTLRCSPKSGHDTVSWYQQALGQGPQFIFQYYEEEERQRGNFPDRFSGHQFPNYSSELNVNALLLGDSALYLCANSSTGTGVPSQFFGPGTRLTVL.

This sequence joins TRBV6-6 and TRBJ2-5; 8 bases match TRBD2. The CDR3 extends over 15 amino acids. Trimming at V came to 2 bases and at J to 5 bases, leaving 7 bases not matched to a gene. Germline CDR1 and CDR2: MNHNY and SVGAGI (reference sequence). The CDR3 bases are TGTGCCAGCAGTTACCTACGGGAGGGCCGGGAGACCCAGTACTTC. This translates into CASSYLREGRETQYF.

V usage is TRBV11-2 and J usage is TRBJ1-5, with 9 bases fitting TRBD1. This CDR3 has 15 residues. Germline assignment: CDR1 SGHAT and CDR2 FQNNGV. The V gene end was trimmed by 5 bases and the J gene end by 5 bases; junction bases not matched to a gene: 7. As DNA, the CDR3 is TGTGCCAGCAGCCAAGGGACAGGGTGGGATCAGCCCCAGCATTTT. Translation: CASSQGTGWDQPQHF. The full variable domain, with the rest looked up from reference TRBV11-2 and TRBJ1-5, is EAGVAQSPRYKIIEKRQSVAFWCNPISGHATLYWYQQILGQGPKLLIQFQNNGVVDDSQLPKDRFSAERLKGVDSTLKIQPAKLEDSAVYLCASSQGTGWDQPQHFGDGTRLSIL.